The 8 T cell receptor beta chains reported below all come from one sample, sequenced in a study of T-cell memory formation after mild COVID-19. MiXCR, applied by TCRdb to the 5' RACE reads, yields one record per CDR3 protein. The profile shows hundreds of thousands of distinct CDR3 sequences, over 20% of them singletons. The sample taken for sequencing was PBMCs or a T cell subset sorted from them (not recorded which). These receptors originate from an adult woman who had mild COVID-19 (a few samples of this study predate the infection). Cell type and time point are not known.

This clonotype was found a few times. The CDR3 sequence: CASSQVSGTVAEKLFF. CDR3 DNA sequence: TGTGCCAGCAGCCAAGTTTCCGGGACAGTGGCTGAAAAACTGTTTTTT. The chain carries TRBV14 and TRBJ1-4, with 7 bases matching TRBD1. The V segment lost 1 base and the J segment 7 bases; nucleotides outside the gene matches: 9. The germline gives CDR1 SGHDN, CDR2 FVKESK. The CDR3 is 16 amino acids.

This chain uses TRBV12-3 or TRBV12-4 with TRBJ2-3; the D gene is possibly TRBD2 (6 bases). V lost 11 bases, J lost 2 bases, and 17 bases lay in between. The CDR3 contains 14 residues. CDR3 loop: CAGSRAGFTDTQYF. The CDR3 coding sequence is TGTGCCGGGTCCCGTGCGGGATTCACAGATACGCAGTATTTT.

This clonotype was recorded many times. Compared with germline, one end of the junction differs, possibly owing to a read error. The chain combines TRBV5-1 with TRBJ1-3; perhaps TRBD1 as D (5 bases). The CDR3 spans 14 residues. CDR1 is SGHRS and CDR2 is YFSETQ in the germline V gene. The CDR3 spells CASSPGTAGNTIYF. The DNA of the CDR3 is TGTGCCAGCAGCCCCGGGACCGCTGGAAACACCATATATTTT.

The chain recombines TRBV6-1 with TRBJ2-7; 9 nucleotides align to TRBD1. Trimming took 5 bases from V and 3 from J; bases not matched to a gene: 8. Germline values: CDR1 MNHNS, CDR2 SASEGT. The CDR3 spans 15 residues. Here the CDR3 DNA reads TGTGCCAGCAGTTGGCGACAGGGGGTACGCTACGAGCAGTACTTC. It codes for CASSWRQGVRYEQYF.

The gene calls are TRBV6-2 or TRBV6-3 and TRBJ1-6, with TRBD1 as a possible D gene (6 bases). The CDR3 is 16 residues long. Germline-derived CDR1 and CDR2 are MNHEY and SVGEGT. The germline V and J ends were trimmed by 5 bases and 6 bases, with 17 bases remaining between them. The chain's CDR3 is CASSQVRDTLNSPLHF. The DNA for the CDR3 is TGTGCCAGCAGTCAAGTCCGGGACACCCTTAATTCACCCCTCCACTTT.

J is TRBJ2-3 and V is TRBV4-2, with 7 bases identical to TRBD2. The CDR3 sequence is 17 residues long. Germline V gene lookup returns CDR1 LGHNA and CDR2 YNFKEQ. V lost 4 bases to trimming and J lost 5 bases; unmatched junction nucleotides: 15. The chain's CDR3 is CASSPDDGREYVDTQYF. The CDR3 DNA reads TGTGCCAGCAGCCCCGACGATGGGCGGGAGTATGTAGATACGCAGTATTTT.

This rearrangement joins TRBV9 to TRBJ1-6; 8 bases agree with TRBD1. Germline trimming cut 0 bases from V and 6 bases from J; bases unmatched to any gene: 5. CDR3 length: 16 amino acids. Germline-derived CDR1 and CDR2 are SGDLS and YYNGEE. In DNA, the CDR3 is TGTGCCAGCAGCGTAGAATATGGACAGGGTAATTCACCCCTCCACTTT. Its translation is CASSVEYGQGNSPLHF.

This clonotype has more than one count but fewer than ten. The CDR3 protein is CASSSSASSYEQYF. The CDR3 DNA reads as TGTGCCAGCAGCTCTAGCGCTTCATCCTACGAGCAGTACTTC. The gene calls are TRBV7-9 and TRBJ2-7; weak D call: TRBD2 (6 bases). Germline CDR1 SEHNR, CDR2 FQNEAQ (reference sequence). The V end lost 4 bases, the J end lost 1 base, and 11 bases lay between the germline ends. This CDR3 is 14 amino acids long.